This TCR beta chain was recorded in a study of post-analysis software for immune sequencing data. Study at large: Multiple sclerosis in the patients followed relapsing-remitting, secondary progressive and progressive-relapsing courses.

The TCR beta cDNA libraries carried unique molecular identifiers. The yield from roughly 1 to 10 million T cells was roughly 500,000 cDNA molecules in total. TCRdb reanalysed the PCR reads using MiXCR and keeps one entry per CDR3 protein. The sample lists about 820,000 distinct CDR3 sequences; about 50% were seen once. Overall study findings and caveats: The study found significantly lower normalized Chao1 diversity in multiple sclerosis patients than in controls. Included in a set of four or five TRBV segments more frequent in patients than controls were TRBV5-6, TRBV5-1 and TRBV20-1. Under the F measure, samples that were prepared in one batch clustered strongly together.

In germline, CDR1 is SQVTM, CDR2 ANQGSEA. The V segment lost 7 bases and the J segment 4 bases; nucleotides outside the gene matches: 9. The CDR3 covers 13 residues. The table lists this clonotype with a few counts. Its antigen is unidentified. V gene TRBV29-1 combines with J gene TRBJ1-2, with 7 nucleotides matching TRBD1. Sequenced sample: blood. The TCR originated in a girl aged 10-17 years with multiple sclerosis. The CDR3 is CSANDRVLYGYTF. CDR3 nucleotide sequence: TGCAGCGCAAATGACAGGGTCCTCTATGGCTACACCTTC.